These T cell receptor beta chains were read from a single sample in a study of graft-versus-host responses after intestinal transplantation. The protocol was immunoSEQ multiplex PCR, while the TCRdb copy is restricted to in-frame clones and leaves out a portion. This repertoire shows 80,000 to 100,000 clones, around 86% found once; its top ten account for about a sixth. No antigen has been identified for these receptors. Here the sequenced sample was unstimulated CD8+ T cells sorted from spleen or lymph node cells, taken before intestinal transplant. These receptors all come from a human donor who received an intestinal transplant. Both conserved end residues are part of each CDR3. A D gene is named only where the DNA matches it firmly. Clone size is not always given. Where it is, it says once, few, many or a class for expanded clones.

D gene: -; V gene: TRBV9; clone size: -; J gene: TRBJ1-4; CDR3 DNA: TGTGCCAGCAGCGTAGAAGCAGCAACTAATGAAAAACTGTTTTTT; CDR3 protein: CASSVEAATNEKLFF
D gene: -; V gene: TRBV16; clone size: -; J gene: TRBJ1-2; CDR3 DNA: TGTGCCAGCAGCCAATCTCCAGGTAGCTATGGCTACACCTTC; CDR3 protein: CASSQSPGSYGYTF
D gene: -; V gene: TRBV6-6; clone size: -; J gene: TRBJ1-4; CDR3 DNA: TGTGCCAGCAGTTACTTGGAGTCTAATGAAAAACTGTTTTTT; CDR3 protein: CASSYLESNEKLFF
D gene: -; V gene: TRBV6-5; clone size: -; J gene: TRBJ2-3; CDR3 DNA: TGTGCCAGCAGTTACTTGGAGCACGGAGGTGATACGCAGTATTTT; CDR3 protein: CASSYLEHGGDTQYF
D gene: -; V gene: TRBV28; clone size: -; J gene: TRBJ1-5; CDR3 DNA: TGTGCCAGCAGTTTGACGGAGGGCAATCAGCCCCAGCATTTT; CDR3 protein: CASSLTEGNQPQHF
D gene: -; V gene: TRBV7-9; clone size: -; J gene: TRBJ1-5; CDR3 DNA: TGTGCCAGCAGCTTGACAAGTAGCAATCAGCCCCAGCATTTT; CDR3 protein: CASSLTSSNQPQHF
D gene: TRBD1; V gene: TRBV6-1; clone size: -; J gene: TRBJ1-2; CDR3 DNA: TGTGCCTCTCTGGACAGGGAGGAAAATGGCTACACCTTC; CDR3 protein: CASLDREENGYTF
D gene: -; V gene: TRBV19; clone size: -; J gene: TRBJ1-2; CDR3 DNA: TGTGCCACTTGGGGGGGGACCCGTAATGGCTACACCTTC; CDR3 protein: CATWGGTRNGYTF
D gene: TRBD2; V gene: TRBV2; clone size: -; J gene: TRBJ2-1; CDR3 DNA: TGTGCCAGCAGTGAATTTATCCCAGGGGCTAGCGGGGGCCCGGGGCCCTACAATGAGCAGTTCTTC; CDR3 protein: CASSEFIPGASGGPGPYNEQFF
D gene: -; V gene: TRBV28; clone size: -; J gene: TRBJ1-5; CDR3 DNA: TGTGCCAGCAGTTGCCTAGGACGAAGCAATCAGCCCCAGCATTTT; CDR3 protein: CASSCLGRSNQPQHF
D gene: -; V gene: TRBV5-6; clone size: -; J gene: TRBJ2-1; CDR3 DNA: TGTGCCAGCAGCTTGGCAGGGGCGGGGGATGAGCAGTTCTTC; CDR3 protein: CASSLAGAGDEQFF
D gene: -; V gene: TRBV10-3; clone size: -; J gene: TRBJ1-6; CDR3 DNA: TGTGCCATCAGTGAGTCGAAATTTGCGGGCCATAATTCACCCCTCCACTTT; CDR3 protein: CAISESKFAGHNSPLHF
D gene: -; V gene: TRBV28; clone size: few; J gene: TRBJ2-5; CDR3 DNA: TGTGCCAGCAGCCCCCTGGGCTCGGGACGCGAGGAGACCCAGTACTTC; CDR3 protein: CASSPLGSGREETQYF
D gene: -; V gene: TRBV6-1; clone size: once; J gene: TRBJ2-7; CDR3 DNA: TGTGCCAGCAGGACCCACATCGACTACGAGCAGTACTTC; CDR3 protein: CASRTHIDYEQYF
D gene: -; V gene: TRBV7-9; clone size: -; J gene: TRBJ2-3; CDR3 DNA: TGTGCCAGCAGCCCCCCGGGTTGGGGGAACACAGATACGCAGTATTTT; CDR3 protein: CASSPPGWGNTDTQYF
D gene: -; V gene: TRBV6-5; clone size: -; J gene: TRBJ1-5; CDR3 DNA: TGTGCCAGCAGTACTAATAGCAATCAGCCCCAGCATTTT; CDR3 protein: CASSTNSNQPQHF
D gene: -; V gene: TRBV19; clone size: -; J gene: TRBJ2-7; CDR3 DNA: TGTGCCAGTAGCTCGGGCCCAACCTACGAGCAGTACTTC; CDR3 protein: CASSSGPTYEQYF
D gene: -; V gene: TRBV5-5; clone size: -; J gene: TRBJ2-7; CDR3 DNA: TGTGCCAGCAGCTGGACACAGGGACCCTACGAGCAGTACTTC; CDR3 protein: CASSWTQGPYEQYF
D gene: TRBD2; V gene: TRBV6-5; clone size: few; J gene: TRBJ2-1; CDR3 DNA: TGTGCCAGCGGGACTAGCGGCGAGAATGAGCAGTTCTTC; CDR3 protein: CASGTSGENEQFF
D gene: TRBD1; V gene: TRBV5-1; clone size: -; J gene: TRBJ1-5; CDR3 DNA: TGCGCCAGCAGCTTGGAGGGACAGGGGAATCAGCCCCAGCATTTT; CDR3 protein: CASSLEGQGNQPQHF
D gene: -; V gene: TRBV7-6; clone size: -; J gene: TRBJ2-2; CDR3 DNA: TGTGCCAGCAGCTTGGGGGAAGACACCGGGGAGCTGTTTTTT; CDR3 protein: CASSLGEDTGELFF
D gene: -; V gene: TRBV2; clone size: -; J gene: TRBJ2-7; CDR3 DNA: TGTGCCAGCAGTGAAGGGACAGATTCCTCCTACGAGCAGTACTTC; CDR3 protein: CASSEGTDSSYEQYF
D gene: -; V gene: TRBV5-4; clone size: -; J gene: TRBJ2-2; CDR3 DNA: TGTGCCAGCAGCTTATGGGGATCCGGGGAGCTGTTTTTT; CDR3 protein: CASSLWGSGELFF
D gene: -; V gene: TRBV15; clone size: -; J gene: TRBJ1-3; CDR3 DNA: TGTGCCACCAGCAGGCCCTGGGGGACGGATGGAAACACCATATATTTT; CDR3 protein: CATSRPWGTDGNTIYF
D gene: -; V gene: TRBV6-7; clone size: -; J gene: TRBJ1-1; CDR3 DNA: TGTGCCAGCAGTTACGCTACAGGGAACACTGAAGCTTTCTTT; CDR3 protein: CASSYATGNTEAFF
D gene: -; V gene: TRBV7-3; clone size: -; J gene: TRBJ2-1; CDR3 DNA: TGTGCCAGCAGCCCCTACAGGGAGGAAGGCTACTACAATGAGCAGTTCTTC; CDR3 protein: CASSPYREEGYYNEQFF
D gene: TRBD1; V gene: TRBV6-6; clone size: -; J gene: TRBJ1-5; CDR3 DNA: TGTGCCAGCAGTTACACAGGGGACAATCAGCCCCAGCATTTT; CDR3 protein: CASSYTGDNQPQHF
D gene: TRBD1; V gene: TRBV5-5; clone size: -; J gene: TRBJ1-6; CDR3 DNA: TGTGCCAGCAGCTCATCTACAGGGGTGGGGGATTCACCCCTCCACTTT; CDR3 protein: CASSSSTGVGDSPLHF
D gene: -; V gene: TRBV2; clone size: -; J gene: TRBJ2-7; CDR3 DNA: TGTGCCAGCAGTGAACTTTCCGCGGGAATCTACGAGCAGTACTTC; CDR3 protein: CASSELSAGIYEQYF
D gene: -; V gene: TRBV15; clone size: -; J gene: TRBJ1-4; CDR3 DNA: TGTGCCACCAGCCTATCGGACAGCTGGGGAGAAAAACTGTTTTTT; CDR3 protein: CATSLSDSWGEKLFF
D gene: -; V gene: TRBV7-6; clone size: -; J gene: TRBJ1-3; CDR3 DNA: TGTGCCAGCAGCTCATGGGACCGCGACCGAAAGAGCTCTGGAAACACCATATATTTT; CDR3 protein: CASSSWDRDRKSSGNTIYF
D gene: TRBD1; V gene: TRBV6-5; clone size: few; J gene: TRBJ2-7; CDR3 DNA: TGTGCCAGCAGTACCCCCGGGACAGGGTTCTACGAGCAGTACTTC; CDR3 protein: CASSTPGTGFYEQYF
D gene: TRBD1; V gene: TRBV5-1; clone size: once; J gene: TRBJ2-3; CDR3 DNA: TGCGCCAGCAGCTTGGAGGGACAGGCAAGAGATACGCAGTATTTT; CDR3 protein: CASSLEGQARDTQYF
D gene: TRBD2; V gene: TRBV6-6; clone size: -; J gene: TRBJ2-1; CDR3 DNA: TGTGCCAGCAGCCAGCGGGACGGAACGTACAATGAGCAGTTCTTC; CDR3 protein: CASSQRDGTYNEQFF
D gene: -; V gene: TRBV4-1; clone size: -; J gene: TRBJ2-2; CDR3 DNA: TGCGCCAGCGCCGTCACCTGGCGGACCCTTGACACCGGGGAGCTGTTTTTT; CDR3 protein: CASAVTWRTLDTGELFF
D gene: -; V gene: TRBV5-1; clone size: -; J gene: TRBJ2-7; CDR3 DNA: TGCGCCAGCAGCTTGGGTGCAAACAAAGCCTACGAGCAGTACTTC; CDR3 protein: CASSLGANKAYEQYF
D gene: -; V gene: TRBV18; clone size: -; J gene: TRBJ1-2; CDR3 DNA: TGTGCCAGCTCGGAAGGGGGACTAGCCGACGGCTACACCTTC; CDR3 protein: CASSEGGLADGYTF
D gene: -; V gene: TRBV6-5; clone size: few; J gene: TRBJ1-2; CDR3 DNA: TGTGCCAGCAGTTACTCGAGGACGGTCTATGGCTACACCTTC; CDR3 protein: CASSYSRTVYGYTF